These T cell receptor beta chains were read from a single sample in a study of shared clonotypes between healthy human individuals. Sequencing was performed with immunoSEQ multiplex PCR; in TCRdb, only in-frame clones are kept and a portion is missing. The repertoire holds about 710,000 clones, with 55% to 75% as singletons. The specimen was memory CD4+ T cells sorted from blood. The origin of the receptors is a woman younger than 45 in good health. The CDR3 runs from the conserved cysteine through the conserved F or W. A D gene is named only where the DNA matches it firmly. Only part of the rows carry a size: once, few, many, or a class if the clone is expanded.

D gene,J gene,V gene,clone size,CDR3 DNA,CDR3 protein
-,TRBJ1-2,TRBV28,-,TGTGCCAGCAGTTTATGGACGAGGAGTAACTATGGCTACACCTTC,CASSLWTRSNYGYTF
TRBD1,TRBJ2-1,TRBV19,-,TGTGCCAGTAGCCGCCACAGGGGGTCCTACAATGAGCAGTTCTTC,CASSRHRGSYNEQFF
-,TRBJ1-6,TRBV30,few,TGTGCCTGGATAGCGACGGGGGAATCACCCCTCCACTTT,CAWIATGESPLHF
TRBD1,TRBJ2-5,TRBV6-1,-,TGTGCCAGCAGACTCGGACAGGGGGCGTGGGAGACCCAGTACTTC,CASRLGQGAWETQYF
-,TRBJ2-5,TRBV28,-,TGTGCCAGCAGTTTATGGGGGGGCGGAGGGAAAAAGACCCAGTACTTC,CASSLWGGGGKKTQYF
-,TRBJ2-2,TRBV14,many,TGTGCCAGCAGCCTATCCCCCAGCGGCACGGGAGGGGAGCTGTTTTTT,CASSLSPSGTGGELFF
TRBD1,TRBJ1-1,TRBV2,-,TGTGCCAGCAGAGCGACAGGGATGGGCACTGAAGCTTTCTTT,CASRATGMGTEAFF
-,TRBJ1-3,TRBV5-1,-,TGCGCCAGCAGCTTGGGCACAGAGGGAAACACCATATATTTT,CASSLGTEGNTIYF
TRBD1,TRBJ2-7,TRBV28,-,TGTGCCAGCAGTCTAGGACAGGGGACAAAGCCCTACGAGCAGTACTTC,CASSLGQGTKPYEQYF
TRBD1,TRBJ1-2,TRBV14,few,TGTGCCAGCAGCCCACTTAGGACAGGGGGCGGCTACACCTTC,CASSPLRTGGGYTF
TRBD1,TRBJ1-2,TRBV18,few,TGTGCCAGCTCACTGGCGGGACAGGGGAACTATGGCTACACCTTC,CASSLAGQGNYGYTF
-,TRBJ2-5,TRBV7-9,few,TGTGCCAGCAGCCACGCGGCCAGGGAAGAGACCCAGTACTTC,CASSHAAREETQYF
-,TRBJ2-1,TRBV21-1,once,TGTGCCAGCAGCATCGGGGCGGTCCGCTCCTACAATGAGCAGTTCTTC,CASSIGAVRSYNEQFF
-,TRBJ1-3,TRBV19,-,TGTGCCAGTAGTATATCCGGGCAGCTCAGCTCTGGAAACACCATATATTTT,CASSISGQLSSGNTIYF
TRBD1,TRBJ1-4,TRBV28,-,TGTGCCAGCAGTCTACAGGGGGCGAAACTGTTTTTT,CASSLQGAKLFF
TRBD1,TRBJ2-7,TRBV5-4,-,TGTGCCAGCAGCTTTACTGACAGGGATTGGGGTGAGCAGTACTTC,CASSFTDRDWGEQYF
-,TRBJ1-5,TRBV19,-,TGTGCCAGTAGTATAAAGAGATCCGGGGACAATCAGCCCCAGCATTTT,CASSIKRSGDNQPQHF
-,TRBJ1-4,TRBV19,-,TGTGCCAGTAGTACCCCGCGACGGCCCCGAACTAATGAAAAACTGTTTTTT,CASSTPRRPRTNEKLFF
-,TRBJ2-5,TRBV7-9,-,TGTGCCAGCAGCCCTGGGTTGGGGGAGACCCAGTACTTC,CASSPGLGETQYF
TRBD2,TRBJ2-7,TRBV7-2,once,TGTGCCAGCAGCGACCAAGGAAGCGGGAGATCCTACGAGCAGTACTTC,CASSDQGSGRSYEQYF
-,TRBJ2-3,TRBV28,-,TGTGCCAGCGGGTGGTCCACGGGTATTAGCACAGATACGCAGTATTTT,CASGWSTGISTDTQYF
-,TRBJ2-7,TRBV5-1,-,TGCGCCAGCAGTCCCCAGGCTGGCTATTACGAGCAGTACTTC,CASSPQAGYYEQYF
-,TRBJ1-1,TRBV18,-,TGTGCCAGCTCACCACTTAGGGAAGGGGCTGAAGCTTTCTTT,CASSPLREGAEAFF
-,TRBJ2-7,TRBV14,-,TGTGCCAGCAGCCAAGGGGATCCCAGATCTCCGGAGGAGCAGTACTTC,CASSQGDPRSPEEQYF
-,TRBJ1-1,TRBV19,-,TGTGCCAGTACCGGGGCAGCGAACACTGAAGCTTTCTTT,CASTGAANTEAFF
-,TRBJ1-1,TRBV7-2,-,TGTGCCAGCAGGGAGGGAATGAACACTGAAGCTTTCTTT,CASREGMNTEAFF
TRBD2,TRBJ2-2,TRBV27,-,TGTGCCAGCAGTTTACGTGGCGGGAGGACCGGGGAGCTGTTTTTT,CASSLRGGRTGELFF
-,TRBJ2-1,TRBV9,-,TGTGCCAGCAGCGTCGAGGATTTTAACAATGAGCAGTTCTTC,CASSVEDFNNEQFF
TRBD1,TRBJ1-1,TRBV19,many,TGTGCCAGTAGTACAGGGGGGACGGGGCGAAACACTGAAGCTTTCTTT,CASSTGGTGRNTEAFF
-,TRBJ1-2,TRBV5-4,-,TGTGCCAGCAGCCCCGTCGGGGCGGGGTCCCTAAGTGGCTACACCTTC,CASSPVGAGSLSGYTF
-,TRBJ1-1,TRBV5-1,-,TGCGCCAGCAGCTTGGATCCGCCGCGGACTGAAGCTTTCTTT,CASSLDPPRTEAFF
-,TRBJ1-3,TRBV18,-,TGTGCCAGCTCACCACGTGGGGGGTCAGCTGGAAACACCATATATTTT,CASSPRGGSAGNTIYF
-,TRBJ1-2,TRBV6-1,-,TGTGCCAGCAGTGAGGGGAACTATGGCTACACCTTC,CASSEGNYGYTF
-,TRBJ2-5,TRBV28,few,TGTGCCAGCAGTTTAGGCTCGGCGTATAGGGAGACCCAGTACTTC,CASSLGSAYRETQYF
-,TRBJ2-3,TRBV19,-,TGTGCCAGTAGTATAACAGGTAACACAGATACGCAGTATTTT,CASSITGNTDTQYF
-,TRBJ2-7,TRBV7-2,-,TGTGCCAGCAGCCCCGGGGGTCTCAACTACGAGCAGTACTTC,CASSPGGLNYEQYF
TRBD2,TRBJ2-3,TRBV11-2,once,TGTGCCAGCAGGGGGAGGGCCGCGGGCACAGATACGCAGTATTTT,CASRGRAAGTDTQYF
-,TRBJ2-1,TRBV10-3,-,TGTGCCATCAGTGTACAGGGAGTATACAATGAGCAGTTCTTC,CAISVQGVYNEQFF
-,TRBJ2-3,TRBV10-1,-,TGCGCCAGCAGTGTACGCAGGGAAGATACGCAGTATTTT,CASSVRREDTQYF
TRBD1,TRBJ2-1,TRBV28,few,TGTGCCAGCAGTTTAAGACAGGGGGCGATCGATGAGCAGTTCTTC,CASSLRQGAIDEQFF
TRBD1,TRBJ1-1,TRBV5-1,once,TGCGCCAGCAGCCTGACAGGGACCATGAACACTGAAGCTTTCTTT,CASSLTGTMNTEAFF
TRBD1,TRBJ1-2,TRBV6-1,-,TGTGCCAGCAGTGAAACGAGACAGGGGTTGCACACCTTC,CASSETRQGLHTF
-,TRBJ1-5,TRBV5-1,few,TGCGCCAGCAGCCGGGACACTAATCAGCCCCAGCATTTT,CASSRDTNQPQHF
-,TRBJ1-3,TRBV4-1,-,TGCGCCAGCAGCCGAGTGGAGTTTGGCTCTGGAAACACCATATATTTT,CASSRVEFGSGNTIYF
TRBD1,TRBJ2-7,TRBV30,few,TGTGCCTCCCGGGACAGGGGAACCTACGAGCAGTACTTC,CASRDRGTYEQYF
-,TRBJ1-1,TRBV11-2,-,TGTGCCAGCAGCTTAGGGTCTATGGCTTTCTTT,CASSLGSMAFF
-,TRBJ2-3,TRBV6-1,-,TGTGCCAGCGTTGACCACACAGATACGCAGTATTTT,CASVDHTDTQYF
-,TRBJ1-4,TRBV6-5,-,TGTGCCAGCAGTTACTCGGGGGCTAGTGAAAAACTGTTTTTT,CASSYSGASEKLFF
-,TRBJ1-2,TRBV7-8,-,TGTGCCAGCAGCTTTAGTGGGGGGAACTATGGCTACACCTTC,CASSFSGGNYGYTF
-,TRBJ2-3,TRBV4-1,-,TGCGCCAGCAGCCAAGGTGGGAGTGCAGATACGCAGTATTTT,CASSQGGSADTQYF
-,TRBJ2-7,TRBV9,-,TGTGCCAGCAGTACCGCCCTGGGCAGGGGCTACGAGCAGTACTTC,CASSTALGRGYEQYF
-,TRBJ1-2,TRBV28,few,TGTGCCAGCAGTCTAGGGGACTATGGCTACACCTTC,CASSLGDYGYTF